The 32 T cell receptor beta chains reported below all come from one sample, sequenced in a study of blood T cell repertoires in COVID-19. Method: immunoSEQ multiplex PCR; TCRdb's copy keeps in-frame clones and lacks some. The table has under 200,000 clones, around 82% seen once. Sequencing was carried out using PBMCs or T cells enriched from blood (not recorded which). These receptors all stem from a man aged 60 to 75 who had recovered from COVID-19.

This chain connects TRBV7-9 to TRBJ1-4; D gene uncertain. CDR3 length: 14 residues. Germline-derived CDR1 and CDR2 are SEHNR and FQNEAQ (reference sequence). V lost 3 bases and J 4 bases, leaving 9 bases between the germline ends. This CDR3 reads CASSLTRGNEKLFF. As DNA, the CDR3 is TGTGCCAGCAGCTTGACTCGGGGTAATGAAAAACTGTTTTTT.

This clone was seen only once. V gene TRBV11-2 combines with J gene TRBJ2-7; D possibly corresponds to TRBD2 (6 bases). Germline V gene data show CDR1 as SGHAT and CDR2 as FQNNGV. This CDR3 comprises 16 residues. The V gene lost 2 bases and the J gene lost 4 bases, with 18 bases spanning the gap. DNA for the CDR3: TGTGCCAGCAGCTTAACGGGGGTACGTGGGGCTTACGAGCAGTACTTC. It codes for CASSLTGVRGAYEQYF.

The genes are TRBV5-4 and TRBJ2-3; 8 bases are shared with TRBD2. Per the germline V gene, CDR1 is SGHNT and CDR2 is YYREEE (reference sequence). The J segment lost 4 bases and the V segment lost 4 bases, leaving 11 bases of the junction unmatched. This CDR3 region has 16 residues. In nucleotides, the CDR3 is TGTGCCAGCAGCATGGTAATAGCGGGGATCTCAGATACGCAGTATTTT. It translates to CASSMVIAGISDTQYF.

The CDR3 spells CASSLTSGTQSYEQYF. The CDR3 nucleotides are TGTGCCAGCAGCTTAACGTCCGGGACTCAGAGCTACGAGCAGTACTTC. This rearrangement joins TRBV7-2 to TRBJ2-7, with D maybe TRBD2 (6 bases). V lost 2 bases, J lost 3 bases, and 17 bases lay in between. CDR3 size: 16 residues. Germline CDR1 is SGHTA and CDR2 is FQGNSA. Drawing the rest from reference TRBV7-2 and TRBJ2-7, the complete variable domain is GAGVSQSPSNKVTEKGKDVELRCDPISGHTALYWYRQSLGQGLEFLIYFQGNSAPDKSGLPSDRFSAERTGGSVSTLTIQRTQQEDSAVYLCASSLTSGTQSYEQYFGPGTRLTVT.

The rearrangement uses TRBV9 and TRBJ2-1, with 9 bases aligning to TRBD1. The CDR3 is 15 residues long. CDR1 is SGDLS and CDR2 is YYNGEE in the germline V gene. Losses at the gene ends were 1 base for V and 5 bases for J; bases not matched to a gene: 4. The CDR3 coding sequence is TGTGCCAGCAGCGTATGGACAGGGGAACACAATGAGCAGTTCTTC. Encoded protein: CASSVWTGEHNEQFF.

Written as DNA, the CDR3 is TGTGCCAGCAGCCCGGGGACAGGGGCGGACTATGGCTACACCTTC. Amino acid sequence: CASSPGTGADYGYTF. The chain joins TRBV7-9 to TRBJ1-2, with 10 bases aligning to TRBD1. CDR3 length: 15 amino acids. Germline CDR1 is SEHNR and CDR2 is FQNEAQ (reference sequence). Losses at the gene ends were 5 bases for V and 3 bases for J; bases not matched to a gene: 6.

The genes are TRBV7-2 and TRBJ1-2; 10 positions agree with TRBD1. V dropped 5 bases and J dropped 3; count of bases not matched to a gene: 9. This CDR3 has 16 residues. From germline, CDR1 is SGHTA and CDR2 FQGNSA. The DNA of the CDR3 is TGTGCCAGCAGCCCAGCGCAGACAGGGGGCTACTATGGCTACACCTTC. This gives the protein CASSPAQTGGYYGYTF.

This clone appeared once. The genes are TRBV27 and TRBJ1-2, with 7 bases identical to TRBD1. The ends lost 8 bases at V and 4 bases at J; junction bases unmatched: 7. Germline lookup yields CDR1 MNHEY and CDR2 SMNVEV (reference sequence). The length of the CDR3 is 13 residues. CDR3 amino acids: CASGRTGSYGYTF. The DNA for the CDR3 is TGTGCCAGCGGCCGGACAGGCAGCTATGGCTACACCTTC.

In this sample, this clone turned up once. CDR3 amino acids: CARGPFWGRENTEAFF. The CDR3 DNA follows: TGTGCCAGGGGCCCCTTTTGGGGCAGGGAGAACACTGAAGCTTTCTTT. This chain uses TRBV7-9 with TRBJ1-1, with D tentatively TRBD1 (5 bases). The CDR3 loop spans 16 amino acids. Germline loops: CDR1 SEHNR, CDR2 FQNEAQ (reference sequence). Trimming cost V 9 bases and J 1 base, with 21 bases left between them. The variable domain in full, with the rest retrieved from reference TRBV7-9 and TRBJ1-1, is DTGVSQNPRHKITKRGQNVTFRCDPISEHNRLYWYRQTLGQGPEFLTYFQNEAQLEKSRLLSDRFSAERPKGSFSTLEIQRTEQGDSAMYLCARGPFWGRENTEAFFGQGTRLTVV.

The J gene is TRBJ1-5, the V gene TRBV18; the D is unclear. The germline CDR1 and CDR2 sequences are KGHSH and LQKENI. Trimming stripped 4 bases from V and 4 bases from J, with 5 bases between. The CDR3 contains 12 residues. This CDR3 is CASSLPNQPQHF. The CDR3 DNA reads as TGTGCCAGCTCACTTCCTAATCAGCCCCAGCATTTT.

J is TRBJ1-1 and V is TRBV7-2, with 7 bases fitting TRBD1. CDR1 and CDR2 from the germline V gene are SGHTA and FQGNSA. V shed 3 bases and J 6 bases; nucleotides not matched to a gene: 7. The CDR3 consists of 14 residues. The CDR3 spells CASSFLADRAEAFF. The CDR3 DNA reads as TGTGCCAGCAGCTTCCTAGCCGACAGGGCTGAAGCTTTCTTT.

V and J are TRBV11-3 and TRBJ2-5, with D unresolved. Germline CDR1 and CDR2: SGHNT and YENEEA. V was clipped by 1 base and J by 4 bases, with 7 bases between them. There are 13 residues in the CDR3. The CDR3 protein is CASSLVGSETQYF. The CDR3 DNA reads TGTGCCAGCAGCTTAGTGGGCTCAGAGACCCAGTACTTC.

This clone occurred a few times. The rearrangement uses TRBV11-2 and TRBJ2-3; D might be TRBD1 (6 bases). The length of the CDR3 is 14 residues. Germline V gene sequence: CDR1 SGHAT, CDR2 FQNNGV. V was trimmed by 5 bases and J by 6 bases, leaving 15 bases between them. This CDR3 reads CASSPGTIPDTQYF. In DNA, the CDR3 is TGTGCCAGCAGCCCCGGGACAATTCCCGATACGCAGTATTTT.

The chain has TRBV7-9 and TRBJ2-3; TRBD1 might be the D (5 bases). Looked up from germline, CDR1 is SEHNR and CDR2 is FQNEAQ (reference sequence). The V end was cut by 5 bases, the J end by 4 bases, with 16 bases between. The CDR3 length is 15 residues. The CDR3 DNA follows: TGTGCCAGCAGCCCCTTACAGGAACGGGCAGATACGCAGTATTTT. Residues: CASSPLQERADTQYF.

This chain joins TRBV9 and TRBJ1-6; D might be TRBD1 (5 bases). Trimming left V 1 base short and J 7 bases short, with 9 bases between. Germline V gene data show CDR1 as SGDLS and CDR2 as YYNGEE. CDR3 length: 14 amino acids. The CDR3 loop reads CASSVNAGNSPLHF. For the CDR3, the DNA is TGTGCCAGCAGCGTAAACGCAGGGAATTCACCCCTCCACTTT.

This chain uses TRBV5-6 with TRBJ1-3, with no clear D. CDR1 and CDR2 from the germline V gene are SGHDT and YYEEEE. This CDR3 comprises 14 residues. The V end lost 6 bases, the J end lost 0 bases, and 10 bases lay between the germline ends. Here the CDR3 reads CASTLPSSGNTIYF. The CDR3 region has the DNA TGTGCCAGCACTTTGCCGAGCTCTGGAAACACCATATATTTT.

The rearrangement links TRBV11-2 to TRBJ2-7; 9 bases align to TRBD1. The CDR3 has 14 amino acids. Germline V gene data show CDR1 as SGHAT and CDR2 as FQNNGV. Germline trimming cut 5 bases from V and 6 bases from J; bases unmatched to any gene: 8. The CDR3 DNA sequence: TGTGCCAGCAGCCCCGGGACAGGGCTGGGCGAGCAGTACTTC. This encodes CASSPGTGLGEQYF.

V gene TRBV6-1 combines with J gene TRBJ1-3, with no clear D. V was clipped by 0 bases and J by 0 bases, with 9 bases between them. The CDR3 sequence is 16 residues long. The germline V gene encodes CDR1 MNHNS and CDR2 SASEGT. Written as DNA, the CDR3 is TGTGCCAGCAGTGAAGCGCGACTGAGCTCTGGAAACACCATATATTTT. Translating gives CASSEARLSSGNTIYF.

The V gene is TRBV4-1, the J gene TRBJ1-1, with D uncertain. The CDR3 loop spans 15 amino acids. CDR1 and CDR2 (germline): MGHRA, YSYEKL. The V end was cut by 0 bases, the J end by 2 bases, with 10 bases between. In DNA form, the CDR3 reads TGCGCCAGCAGCCAAGATCTAGGCCTCAACACTGAAGCTTTCTTT. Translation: CASSQDLGLNTEAFF.

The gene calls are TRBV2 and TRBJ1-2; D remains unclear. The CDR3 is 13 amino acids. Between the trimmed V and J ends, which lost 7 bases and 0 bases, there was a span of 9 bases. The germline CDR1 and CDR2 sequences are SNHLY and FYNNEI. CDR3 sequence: CASKRAPNYGYTF. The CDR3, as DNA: TGTGCCAGCAAGAGGGCACCTAACTATGGCTACACCTTC.

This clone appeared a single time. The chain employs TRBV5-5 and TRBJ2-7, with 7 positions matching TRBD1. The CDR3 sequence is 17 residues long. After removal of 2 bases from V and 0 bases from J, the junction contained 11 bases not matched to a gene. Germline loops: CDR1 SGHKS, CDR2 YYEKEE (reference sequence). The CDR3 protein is CASSFKGTGQASYEQYF. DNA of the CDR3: TGTGCCAGCAGCTTTAAAGGTACCGGACAGGCCTCCTACGAGCAGTACTTC.

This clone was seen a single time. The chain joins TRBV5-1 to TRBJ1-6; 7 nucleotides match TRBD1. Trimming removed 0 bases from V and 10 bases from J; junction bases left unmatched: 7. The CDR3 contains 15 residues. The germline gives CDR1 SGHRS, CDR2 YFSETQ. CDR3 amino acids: CASSLEGARMSPLHF. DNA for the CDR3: TGCGCCAGCAGCTTGGAGGGGGCGCGTATGTCACCCCTCCACTTT.

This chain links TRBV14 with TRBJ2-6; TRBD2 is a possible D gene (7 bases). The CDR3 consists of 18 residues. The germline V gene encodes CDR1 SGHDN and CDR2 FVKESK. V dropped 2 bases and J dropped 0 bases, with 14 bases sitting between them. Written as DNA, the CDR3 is TGTGCCAGCAGCCAATTTACAGGGAGGGCCTCTGGGGCCAACGTCCTGACTTTC. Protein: CASSQFTGRASGANVLTF.

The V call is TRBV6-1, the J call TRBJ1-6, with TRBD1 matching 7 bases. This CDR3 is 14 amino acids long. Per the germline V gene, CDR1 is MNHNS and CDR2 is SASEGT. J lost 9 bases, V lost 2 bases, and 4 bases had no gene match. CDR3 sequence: CASSELTGSSPLHF. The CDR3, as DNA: TGTGCCAGCAGTGAATTGACAGGGTCTTCACCCCTCCACTTT.

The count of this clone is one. The CDR3 loop reads CASSQLTVYQETQYF. Written as DNA, the CDR3 is TGTGCCAGCAGCCAACTGACAGTGTACCAAGAGACCCAGTACTTC. The chain uses TRBV14 and TRBJ2-5; possibly TRBD1 for D (5 bases). V lost 2 bases and J 0 bases, leaving 10 bases between the germline ends. Germline loops: CDR1 SGHDN, CDR2 FVKESK. This CDR3 contains 15 residues.

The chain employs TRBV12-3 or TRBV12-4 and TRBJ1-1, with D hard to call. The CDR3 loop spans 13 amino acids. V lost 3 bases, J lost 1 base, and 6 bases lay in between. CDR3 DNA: TGTGCCAGCAGTTTGGGCAGGAACACTGAAGCTTTCTTT. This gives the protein CASSLGRNTEAFF.

Written as DNA, the CDR3 is TGTGCCAGCAGTTACCCCGACAGGAATCAGCCCCAGCATTTT. It specifies CASSYPDRNQPQHF. This sequence joins TRBV6-6 and TRBJ1-5; the D gene is possibly TRBD1 (6 bases). From germline, CDR1 is MNHNY and CDR2 SVGAGI (reference sequence). This CDR3 spans 14 amino acids. Trimming removed 2 bases from V and 4 bases from J, with 9 bases in between.

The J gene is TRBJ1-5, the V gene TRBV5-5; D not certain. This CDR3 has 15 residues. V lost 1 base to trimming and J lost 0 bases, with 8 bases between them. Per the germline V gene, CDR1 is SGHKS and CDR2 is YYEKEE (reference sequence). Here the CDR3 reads CASSLMSGSNQPQHF. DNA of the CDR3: TGTGCCAGCAGCTTGATGAGCGGTAGCAATCAGCCCCAGCATTTT. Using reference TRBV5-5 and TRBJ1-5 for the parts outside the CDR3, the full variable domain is DAGVTQSPTHLIKTRGQQVTLRCSPISGHKSVSWYQQVLGQGPQFIFQYYEKEERGRGNFPDRFSARQFPNYSSELNVNALLLGDSALYLCASSLMSGSNQPQHFGDGTRLSIL.

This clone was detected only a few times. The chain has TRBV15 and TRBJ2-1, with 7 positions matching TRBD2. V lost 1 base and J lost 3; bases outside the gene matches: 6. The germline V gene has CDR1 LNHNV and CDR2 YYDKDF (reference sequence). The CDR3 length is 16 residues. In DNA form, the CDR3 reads TGTGCCACCAGCAGAGTCCTTGGGAGGGTCTACAATGAGCAGTTCTTC. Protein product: CATSRVLGRVYNEQFF. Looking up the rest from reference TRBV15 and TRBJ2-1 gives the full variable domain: DAMVIQNPRYQVTQFGKPVTLSCSQTLNHNVMYWYQQKSSQAPKLLFHYYDKDFNNEADTPDNFQSRRPNTSFCFLDIRSPGLGDTAMYLCATSRVLGRVYNEQFFGPGTRLTVL.

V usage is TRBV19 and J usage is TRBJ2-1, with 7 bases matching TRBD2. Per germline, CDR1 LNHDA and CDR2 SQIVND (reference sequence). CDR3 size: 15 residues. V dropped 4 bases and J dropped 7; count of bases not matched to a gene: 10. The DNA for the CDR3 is TGTGCCAGTAGTACCCAGCTACCGGGGGGAAATGAGCAGTTCTTC. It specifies CASSTQLPGGNEQFF.

The CDR3 sequence: CASSLSGGGSPGANVLTF. The DNA for the CDR3 is TGTGCCAGCAGTTTATCTGGGGGGGGTTCTCCTGGGGCCAACGTCCTGACTTTC. The chain recombines TRBV28 with TRBJ2-6, with 7 bases fitting TRBD2. The CDR3 is 18 amino acids. Germline V lookup: CDR1 MDHEN, CDR2 SYDVKM. V shed 1 base, J shed 2 bases, and the junction held 8 bases outside the gene matches.

CDR3 in amino acids: CATAVDRGRTEAFF. CDR3 DNA sequence: TGTGCCACCGCCGTTGACAGGGGGAGGACTGAAGCTTTCTTT. This sequence joins TRBV19 and TRBJ1-1; 9 nucleotides agree with TRBD1. This CDR3 is built from 14 residues. J lost 5 bases, V lost 10 bases, and 11 bases had no gene match. Germline V gene sequence: CDR1 LNHDA, CDR2 SQIVND (reference sequence).